A selection of T cell receptor beta chains follows, all from one sample in a study of Ad26.COV2.S vaccination and SARS-CoV-2 variants. Sequenced by immunoSEQ multiplex PCR; TCRdb stores in-frame clones only, minus some. The table lists 350,000 to 450,000 clones, 75% to 90% of them singletons. The sample was peripheral blood, taken in a trial of Ad26.COV2.S vaccine versus placebo. The receptors derive from a person aged 18-65 years who received the Ad26.COV2.S COVID-19 vaccine or a placebo. Each CDR3 is given with its conserved first and last residue. D genes are given only for firm matches. Only some rows state a clone size, as once, few, many or a class for expanded clones.

size | D | J | V | CDR3 | DNA
- | - | TRBJ2-2 | TRBV11-2 | CASSLDSGTGELFF | TGTGCCAGCAGCTTAGATTCTGGAACCGGGGAGCTGTTTTTT
- | TRBD1 | TRBJ1-1 | TRBV28 | CASSPGQLMSLDSEAFF | TGTGCCAGCAGCCCGGGACAGTTAATGTCCCTCGACTCTGAAGCTTTCTTT
once | - | TRBJ2-5 | TRBV5-1 | CASRGPSRAETQYF | TGCGCCAGCAGAGGACCCTCAAGGGCAGAGACCCAGTACTTC
- | - | TRBJ1-5 | TRBV6-5 | CASRLEINQPQHF | TGTGCCAGCAGGCTAGAGATCAATCAGCCCCAGCATTTT
- | TRBD1 | TRBJ1-2 | TRBV12-3/TRBV12-4 | CASSQDRVGGYTF | TGTGCCAGCAGCCAAGACAGGGTCGGAGGCTACACCTTC
once | - | TRBJ2-1 | TRBV7-9 | CASSSTEASSSYNEQFF | TGTGCCAGCAGCTCCACGGAGGCGTCTAGCTCCTACAATGAGCAGTTCTTC
- | TRBD1 | TRBJ2-7 | TRBV5-6 | CASSWRTGLNEQYF | TGTGCCAGCAGCTGGAGGACAGGCCTCAACGAGCAGTACTTC
- | - | TRBJ1-4 | TRBV27 | CASRSGGRRASNEKLFF | TGTGCCAGCAGATCCGGGGGGCGTCGGGCGTCTAATGAAAAACTGTTTTTT
- | - | TRBJ1-2 | TRBV4-1 | CASSQEVRAYGYTF | TGCGCCAGCAGCCAAGAGGTACGGGCCTATGGCTACACCTTC
once | - | TRBJ1-2 | TRBV27 | CASSLFGRNYGYTF | TGTGCCAGCAGTTTATTTGGGAGAAACTATGGCTACACCTTC
- | TRBD1 | TRBJ1-5 | TRBV24-1 | CATSDSGKQGRGDQPQHF | TGTGCCACCAGTGACTCTGGGAAACAGGGGAGAGGTGATCAGCCCCAGCATTTT
once | TRBD1 | TRBJ2-7 | TRBV7-3 | CASSRDRYSYEQYF | TGTGCCAGCAGTCGGGACAGATACTCCTACGAGCAGTACTTC
- | TRBD2 | TRBJ2-1 | TRBV3-1/TRBV3-2 | CASSPSGRGFNEQFF | TGTGCCAGCAGCCCTAGCGGGAGAGGGTTCAATGAGCAGTTCTTC
- | - | TRBJ2-3 | TRBV7-2 | CASSFQDPDTQYF | TGTGCCAGCAGCTTCCAAGACCCAGATACGCAGTATTTT
- | TRBD1 | TRBJ2-3 | TRBV30 | CAWSTGTGAHTDTQYF | TGTGCCTGGAGTACCGGGACAGGGGCCCACACAGATACGCAGTATTTT
- | - | TRBJ2-7 | TRBV7-8 | CASSALGGSRSYEQYF | TGTGCCAGCAGCGCTCTAGGCGGATCACGCTCCTACGAGCAGTACTTC
- | - | TRBJ1-5 | TRBV3-1/TRBV3-2 | CASSQEAGNQPQHF | TGTGCCAGCAGCCAAGAGGCGGGCAATCAGCCCCAGCATTTT
- | - | TRBJ2-1 | TRBV3-1/TRBV3-2 | CASSQDASHRGNEQFF | TGTGCCAGCAGCCAAGATGCGTCTCACCGGGGAAATGAGCAGTTCTTC
- | TRBD1 | TRBJ1-6 | TRBV28 | CASTGQVTPNSPLHF | TGTGCCAGCACCGGACAGGTGACACCCAATTCACCCCTCCACTTT
- | TRBD1 | TRBJ1-1 | TRBV25-1 | CASSRGLGAFF | TGTGCCAGCAGCAGGGGGCTGGGAGCTTTCTTT
- | TRBD2 | TRBJ2-7 | TRBV28 | CASSGTSGSPVYEQYF | TGTGCCAGCAGCGGGACTAGCGGGTCCCCGGTGTACGAGCAGTACTTC
- | - | TRBJ2-3 | TRBV2 | CASSLTDTQYF | TGTGCCAGCAGTCTCACAGATACGCAGTATTTT
- | - | TRBJ2-1 | TRBV5-1 | CASSNSGGIYNEQFF | TGCGCCAGCAGCAACAGCGGCGGAATCTACAATGAGCAGTTCTTC
- | - | TRBJ2-1 | TRBV6-1 | CASSEAVSVAFYNEQFF | TGTGCCAGCAGTGAAGCGGTTAGCGTTGCATTTTACAATGAGCAGTTCTTC
- | TRBD1 | TRBJ2-7 | TRBV7-7 | CASSSGTGPYYEQYF | TGTGCTAGCAGTTCCGGGACAGGGCCTTACTACGAGCAGTACTTC
- | TRBD1 | TRBJ2-1 | TRBV6-1 | CASSADRGGAWYNEQFF | TGTGCCAGCAGTGCGGACAGGGGAGGGGCTTGGTACAATGAGCAGTTCTTC
- | - | TRBJ1-5 | TRBV5-5 | CASSLVPVDRPQHF | TGTGCCAGCAGCTTGGTGCCGGTCGACCGCCCCCAGCATTTT
- | - | TRBJ2-2 | TRBV6-5 | CASSYSRRRDRELFF | TGTGCCAGCAGTTACTCCCGACGGCGGGACCGGGAGCTGTTTTTT
- | TRBD2 | TRBJ2-1 | TRBV4-3 | CASSQEPSGAPSSYNEQFF | TGCGCCAGCAGCCAAGAACCTAGCGGGGCCCCGAGCTCCTACAATGAGCAGTTCTTC
- | - | TRBJ2-7 | TRBV3-1/TRBV3-2 | CASSQRTEQYF | TGTGCCAGCAGCCAACGAACTGAGCAGTACTTC
- | TRBD1 | TRBJ1-1 | TRBV6-1 | CASSEWDRETEAFF | TGTGCCAGCAGTGAATGGGACAGGGAAACTGAAGCTTTCTTT
- | - | TRBJ1-5 | TRBV6-4 | CASSPEINQPQHF | TGTGCCAGCAGTCCAGAAATCAATCAGCCCCAGCATTTT
- | - | TRBJ2-6 | TRBV24-1 | CATSDLPTASGANVLTF | TGTGCCACCAGTGATTTGCCGACGGCCTCTGGGGCCAACGTCCTGACTTTC
- | TRBD1 | TRBJ2-7 | TRBV27 | CASSKDRGYEQYF | TGTGCCAGCAGTAAGGACAGGGGTTACGAGCAGTACTTC
- | - | TRBJ2-2 | TRBV6-6 | CASSAEWPGELFF | TGTGCCAGCAGTGCCGAATGGCCCGGGGAGCTGTTTTTT
- | - | TRBJ1-2 | TRBV5-4 | CASSWQGTGGYTF | TGTGCCAGCAGCTGGCAGGGGACGGGGGGCTACACCTTC